This T cell receptor beta chain was retrieved from a study of identical twins. This clonotype was seen a few times. Via MiXCR, TCRdb re-called the 5' RACE reads, giving one row per CDR3 protein. The data contain 500,000 to 550,000 distinct CDR3 sequences, about 20% of them seen just once; the ten biggest clones take up 0.8% to 1%. CDR1 LGHDT and CDR2 YNNKEL come from the germline V gene (reference sequence). V shed 3 bases, J shed 8 bases, and the junction held 4 bases outside the gene matches. The CDR3 has 14 residues. This sample also belongs to another study, concerning T cells expressing NK-cell markers.

Material: CD4+ T cells sorted from blood. The receptor was isolated from a woman between 18 and 29 years old in good health. The chain carries TRBV3-1 and TRBJ1-6; TRBD1 agrees at 7 bases. Here the CDR3 DNA reads TGTGCCAGCAGCCAGACAGGGCTTGATTCACCCCTCCACTTT. This codes for CASSQTGLDSPLHF. Filled out from reference TRBV3-1 and TRBJ1-6, the complete variable domain reads DTAVSQTPKYLVTQMGNDKSIKCEQNLGHDTMYWYKQDSKKFLKIMFSYNNKELIINETVPNRFSPKSPDKAHLNLHINSLELGDSAVYFCASSQTGLDSPLHFGNGTRLTVT.